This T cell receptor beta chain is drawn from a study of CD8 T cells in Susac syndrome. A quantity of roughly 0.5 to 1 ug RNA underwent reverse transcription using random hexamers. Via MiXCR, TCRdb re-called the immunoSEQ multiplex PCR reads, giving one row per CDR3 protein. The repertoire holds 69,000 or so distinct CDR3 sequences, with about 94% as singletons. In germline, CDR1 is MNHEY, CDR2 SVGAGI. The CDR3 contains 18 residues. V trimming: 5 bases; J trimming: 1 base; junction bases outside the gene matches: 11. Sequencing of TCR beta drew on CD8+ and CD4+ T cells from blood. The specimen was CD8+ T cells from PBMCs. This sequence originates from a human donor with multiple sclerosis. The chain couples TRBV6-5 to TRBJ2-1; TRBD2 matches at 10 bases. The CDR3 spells CASSNPLAGARSYNEQFF. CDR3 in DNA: TGTGCCAGCAGTAACCCGCTAGCGGGAGCCAGGTCCTACAATGAGCAGTTCTTC.